The sequence of this T cell receptor (beta chain) was determined in a study of T cells after yellow fever vaccination. General study findings and limits: There was a small share of clonotypes that showed up in both the CD4 and CD8 compartments. Contaminants from the bulk population, in the form of abundant clonotypes, could be found in FACS-sorted repertoires.

The V gene's germline CDR1 is MNHEY and CDR2 SVGEGT. The length of the CDR3 is 15 residues. V shed 2 bases, J shed 3 bases, and the junction held 3 bases outside the gene matches. 5'RACE template switching generated TCR cDNA, adding a universal primer site and UMIs. Each CDR3 protein gets one entry after TCRdb re-called the 5' RACE reads with MiXCR. The table lists 620,000 or so distinct CDR3 sequences, roughly a sixth of them singletons. This clonotype was picked up a small number of times. Its antigen is currently unknown. This TCR was recovered from a man between 18 and 29 years old who received the YFV17D yellow fever vaccine. The sample was PBMCs, taken 5 to 6 days after the first yellow fever vaccination. The chain has TRBV6-2 or TRBV6-3 and TRBJ2-2; TRBD2 matches at 7 bases. DNA of the CDR3: TGTGCCAGCAGTTACGGGCGGGGGTACACCGGGGAGCTGTTTTTT. Translated, it gives CASSYGRGYTGELFF.